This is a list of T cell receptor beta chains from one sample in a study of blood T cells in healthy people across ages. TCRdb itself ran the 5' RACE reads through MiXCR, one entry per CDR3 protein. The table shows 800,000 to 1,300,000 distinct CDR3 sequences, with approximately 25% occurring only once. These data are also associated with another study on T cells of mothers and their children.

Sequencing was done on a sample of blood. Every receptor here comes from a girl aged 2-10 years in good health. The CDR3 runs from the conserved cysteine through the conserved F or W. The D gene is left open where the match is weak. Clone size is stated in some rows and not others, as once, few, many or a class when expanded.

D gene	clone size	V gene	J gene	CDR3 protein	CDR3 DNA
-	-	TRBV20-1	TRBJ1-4	CSASRSVGAEKLFF	TGCAGTGCATCAAGGTCCGTTGGGGCAGAAAAACTGTTTTTT
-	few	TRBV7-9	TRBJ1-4	CASSRGKNEKLFF	TGTGCCAGCAGTCGAGGGAAGAATGAAAAACTGTTTTTT
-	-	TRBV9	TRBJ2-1	CASSVTDTYNEQFF	TGTGCCAGCAGCGTAACGGATACCTACAATGAGCAGTTCTTC
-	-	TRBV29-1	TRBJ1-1	CSVQTGTLYAFF	TGCAGCGTTCAGACCGGTACCCTTTACGCTTTCTTT
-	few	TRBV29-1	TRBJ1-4	CSVATGFRNEKLFF	TGCAGCGTGGCTACAGGTTTCCGTAATGAAAAACTGTTTTTT
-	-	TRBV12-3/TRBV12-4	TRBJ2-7	CASRVSGDSEQYF	TGTGCCAGCAGGGTGTCAGGGGATAGCGAGCAGTACTTC
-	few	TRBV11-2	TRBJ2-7	CASSSTGTYSYEQYF	TGTGCCAGCAGCTCTACAGGGACGTACTCCTACGAGCAGTACTTC
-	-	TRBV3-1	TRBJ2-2	CASSQQTAGTGELFF	TGTGCCAGCAGCCAACAGACGGCCGGCACCGGGGAGCTGTTTTTT
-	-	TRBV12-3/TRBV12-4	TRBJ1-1	CASSRTTGLAEAFF	TGTGCCAGCAGTCGTACAACAGGGCTCGCTGAAGCTTTCTTT
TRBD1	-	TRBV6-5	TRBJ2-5	CASSYSGQDEETQYF	TGTGCCAGCAGTTACTCTGGACAGGACGAAGAGACCCAGTACTTC
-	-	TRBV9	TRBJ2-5	CASSVTYLGKQETQYF	TGTGCCAGCAGCGTAACTTACCTAGGAAAACAAGAGACCCAGTACTTC
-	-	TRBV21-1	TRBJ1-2	CASSKALLERGLSGYTF	TGTGCCAGCAGCAAAGCGCTTTTGGAAAGGGGCCTGAGTGGCTACACCTTC
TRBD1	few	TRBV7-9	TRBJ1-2	CASSLGTGPRGYTF	TGTGCCAGCAGCCTTGGGACAGGCCCGCGGGGCTACACCTTC
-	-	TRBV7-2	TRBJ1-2	CASSFFGDDYGYTF	TGTGCCAGCAGCTTCTTCGGGGATGACTATGGCTACACCTTC
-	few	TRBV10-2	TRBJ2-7	CASSEGALRDEQYF	TGCGCCAGCAGTGAGGGGGCACTCAGGGACGAGCAGTACTTC
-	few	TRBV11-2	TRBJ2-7	CASSLSRGPSYEQYF	TGTGCCAGCAGCTTATCCAGGGGACCCTCCTACGAGCAGTACTTC
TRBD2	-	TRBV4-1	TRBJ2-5	CASSQIPGLSTQYF	TGCGCCAGCAGCCAAATACCGGGACTAAGTACCCAGTACTTC
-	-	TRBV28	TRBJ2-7	CASSFLGAVNEQYF	TGTGCCAGCAGTTTTCTTGGAGCAGTTAACGAGCAGTACTTC
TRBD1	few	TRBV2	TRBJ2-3	CASSGTGAETDTQYF	TGTGCCAGCAGCGGGACAGGGGCCGAGACAGATACGCAGTATTTT
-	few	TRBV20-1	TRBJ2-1	CSTRRVGANEQFF	TGCAGTACTAGAAGGGTGGGGGCGAATGAGCAGTTCTTC
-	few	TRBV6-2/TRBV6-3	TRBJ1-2	CASIGHRDGTLRGYTF	TGTGCCAGCATAGGGCACAGGGACGGCACCCTTCGTGGCTACACCTTC
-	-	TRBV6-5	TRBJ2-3	CASSYSRGGGLDNADTQYF	TGTGCCAGCAGTTACTCGAGAGGCGGGGGCCTAGATAATGCAGATACGCAGTATTTT
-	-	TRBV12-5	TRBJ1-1	CASGPTDTDNTEAFF	TGTGCTAGTGGGCCTACTGACACGGACAACACTGAAGCTTTCTTT